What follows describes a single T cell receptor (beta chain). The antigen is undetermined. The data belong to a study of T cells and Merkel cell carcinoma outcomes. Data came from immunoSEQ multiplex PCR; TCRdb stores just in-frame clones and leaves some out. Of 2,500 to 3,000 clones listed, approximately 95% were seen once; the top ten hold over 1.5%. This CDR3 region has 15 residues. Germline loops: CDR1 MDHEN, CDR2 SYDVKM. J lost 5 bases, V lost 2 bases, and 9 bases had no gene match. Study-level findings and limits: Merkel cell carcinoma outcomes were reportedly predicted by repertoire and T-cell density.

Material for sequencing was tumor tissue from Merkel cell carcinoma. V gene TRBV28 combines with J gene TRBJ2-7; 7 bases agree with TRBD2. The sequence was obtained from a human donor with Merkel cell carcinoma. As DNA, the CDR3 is TGTGCCAGCAGTTTACGGCCAGCGGGGACGGACGAGCAGTACTTC. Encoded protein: CASSLRPAGTDEQYF.